This passage covers 32 T cell receptor beta chains from one sample sequenced in a study of cytomegalovirus exposure and HLA in healthy donors. 60 Vbeta and 13 Jbeta primers were used in PCR. Data came from immunoSEQ multiplex PCR; TCRdb stores just in-frame clones and leaves some out. The sample carries around 150,000 clones, roughly a tenth recorded once. The sequenced sample consisted of PBMCs. The source is a male donor in good health and CMV-seronegative.

This clone was seen a few times. The chain is built from TRBV5-4 and TRBJ2-3; 7 nucleotides match TRBD2. Trimming cost V 4 bases and J 10 bases; bases outside gene matches: 3. The CDR3 length is 11 residues. Germline values: CDR1 SGHNT, CDR2 YYREEE (reference sequence). The DNA for the CDR3 is TGTGCCAGCAGCCGTGGACTAGCGCAGTATTTT. This translates into CASSRGLAQYF.

The CDR3 sequence is CASSLAQEGGNNQPQHF. The CDR3 DNA reads as TGCGCCAGCAGCTTGGCACAAGAAGGGGGAAACAATCAGCCCCAGCATTTT. The genes are TRBV5-1 and TRBJ1-5, with D possibly matching TRBD1 (6 bases). CDR1 is SGHRS, CDR2 YFSETQ, per germline. V was pared by 0 bases and J by 3 bases, with 16 bases between. The CDR3 covers 17 residues.

This clone was observed a handful of times. CDR3 DNA sequence: TGTGCCAGCAGTCCCAGGAGGACCACCGCCTACGAGCAGTACTTC. Protein product: CASSPRRTTAYEQYF. The chain joins TRBV6-1 to TRBJ2-7; D is possibly TRBD2 (5 bases). This CDR3 has 15 amino acids. Between the trimmed V and J ends, which lost 5 bases and 2 bases, there was a span of 16 bases. The V gene's germline CDR1 is MNHNS and CDR2 SASEGT.

This clone was detected only a few times. The rearrangement joins TRBV28 to TRBJ2-6; possibly TRBD1 for D (5 bases). The V gene's germline CDR1 is MDHEN and CDR2 SYDVKM. The CDR3 sequence is 14 residues long. The V gene lost 7 bases and the J gene lost 2 bases, with 9 bases spanning the gap. For the CDR3, the DNA is TGTGCCAGCATTCCGACAGCTGGGGCCAACGTCCTGACTTTC. Protein product: CASIPTAGANVLTF.

The V and J genes are TRBV5-4 and TRBJ1-5; no clear D gene. V dropped 0 bases and J dropped 9 bases, with 16 bases sitting between them. CDR3 size: 15 residues. The germline CDR1 and CDR2 sequences are SGHNT and YYREEE (reference sequence). The CDR3 nucleotides are TGTGCCAGCAGCTTGGCCGGAACAGCCCCGCGGCCCCAGCATTTT. Protein sequence: CASSLAGTAPRPQHF. The full variable domain, rest sourced from reference TRBV5-4 and TRBJ1-5, is ETGVTQSPTHLIKTRGQQVTLRCSSQSGHNTVSWYQQALGQGPQFIFQYYREEENGRGNFPPRFSGLQFPNYSSELNVNALELDDSALYLCASSLAGTAPRPQHFGDGTRLSIL.

The CDR3 protein is CASSLELSSYNEQFF. In DNA form, the CDR3 reads TGTGCCAGCAGCTTGGAACTTAGCTCCTACAATGAGCAGTTCTTC. This chain joins TRBV5-6 and TRBJ2-1; D gene ambiguous. The germline V and J ends were trimmed by 0 bases and 0 bases, with 7 bases remaining between them. The CDR3 runs to 15 residues. The germline gives CDR1 SGHDT, CDR2 YYEEEE.

This clone was seen only a few times. The chain couples TRBV11-2 to TRBJ1-1, with TRBD1 matching over 9 bases. This CDR3 spans 12 amino acids. V was pared by 6 bases and J by 12 bases, with 8 bases of the junction left unmatched. Germline lookup yields CDR1 SGHAT and CDR2 FQNNGV. In DNA, the CDR3 is TGTGCCAGCAGACAGGGGGCGCTTGGTACTTTCTTT. Translating gives CASRQGALGTFF.

The chain combines TRBV28 with TRBJ2-7; 8 bases are shared with TRBD1. The germline gives CDR1 MDHEN, CDR2 SYDVKM. The CDR3 contains 13 residues. Trimming removed 8 bases from V and 3 bases from J; junction bases left unmatched: 6. CDR3 nucleotide sequence: TGTGCCAGCGGACAGGGCCCGAACTACGAGCAGTACTTC. Its translation is CASGQGPNYEQYF. Using reference TRBV28 and TRBJ2-7 for the parts outside the CDR3, the full variable domain is DVKVTQSSRYLVKRTGEKVFLECVQDMDHENMFWYRQDPGLGLRLIYFSYDVKMKEKGDIPEGYSVSREKKERFSLILESASTNQTSMYLCASGQGPNYEQYFGPGTRLTVT.

This clone was picked up a small number of times. The chain has TRBV7-9 and TRBJ1-5; D perhaps matches TRBD1 (6 bases). The V end lost 8 bases, the J end lost 5 bases, and 19 bases lay between the germline ends. The germline V gene has CDR1 SEHNR and CDR2 FQNEAQ (reference sequence). This CDR3 contains 15 residues. CDR3 in amino acids: CASSLGGANHQPQHF. In DNA, the CDR3 is TGTGCCAGCTCCCTCGGGGGGGCGAATCATCAGCCCCAGCATTTT.

This clone was seen only a few times. This chain connects TRBV6-1 to TRBJ1-4; tentative D call: TRBD1 (5 bases). V was pared by 6 bases and J by 7 bases, with 12 bases between. Germline V gives CDR1 MNHNS, CDR2 SASEGT. The CDR3 loop spans 13 amino acids. The CDR3 bases are TGTGCCAGCAGCGCCCAGGGTACTGAAAAACTGTTTTTT. Residues: CASSAQGTEKLFF.

This clone was picked up a small number of times. The V call is TRBV2, the J call TRBJ2-7; 9 bases are shared with TRBD2. The V and J ends lost 5 bases and 5 bases, in that order; junction bases with no gene match: 7. This CDR3 has 14 amino acids. Germline V gives CDR1 SNHLY, CDR2 FYNNEI. CDR3 DNA sequence: TGTGCCAGCAGTAATAGCGGGAGATATGACGAGCAGTACTTC. Protein product: CASSNSGRYDEQYF.

In the case of this clone: A read error is likely, as this CDR3 ends without the conserved phenylalanine or tryptophan. V and J are TRBV5-1 and TRBJ2-3, with TRBD2 matching over 12 bases. The length of the CDR3 is 20 residues. With V trimmed by 1 base and J by 0 bases, 12 bases remained unmatched. CDR1 and CDR2 from the germline V gene are SGHRS and YFSETQ. The CDR3 coding sequence is TGCGCCAGCAGCTTGCACCTAGCGGGAGGGCCAGTTTCTAGCACAGATACGCAGTATTTG. Encoded protein: CASSLHLAGGPVSSTDTQYL.

The chain recombines TRBV18 with TRBJ2-3; TRBD2 might be the D (5 bases). This CDR3 region has 14 residues. Trimming removed 2 bases at V and 1 base at J, with 7 bases between. Germline values: CDR1 KGHSH, CDR2 LQKENI. CDR3 protein: CASSPAGGTDTQYF. The CDR3 bases are TGTGCCAGCTCACCAGCCGGGGGCACAGATACGCAGTATTTT.

This chain connects TRBV6-5 to TRBJ2-2; 9 bases are shared with TRBD2. V lost 0 bases to trimming and J lost 6 bases; unmatched junction nucleotides: 5. The CDR3 extends over 16 amino acids. Germline assignment: CDR1 MNHEY and CDR2 SVGAGI. Here the CDR3 reads CASSYSGSGGAGELFF. The CDR3, as DNA: TGTGCCAGCAGTTACTCGGGTAGCGGGGGAGCCGGGGAGCTGTTTTTT.

The V and J genes are TRBV5-6 and TRBJ2-1, with 13 nucleotides matching TRBD2. Unmatched junction bases numbered 9, after V lost 4 bases and J lost 2 bases. The germline V gene encodes CDR1 SGHDT and CDR2 YYEEEE. This CDR3 has 18 amino acids. CDR3 in amino acids: CASSVRGTSGVPYNEQFF. CDR3 bases: TGTGCCAGCAGCGTGAGAGGGACTAGCGGGGTCCCCTACAATGAGCAGTTCTTC.

This chain links TRBV30 with TRBJ1-4; D is perhaps TRBD1 (5 bases). The length of the CDR3 is 15 residues. Germline CDR1 is GTSNPN and CDR2 is SVGIG (reference sequence). V was cut by 3 bases and J by 10 bases, with 21 bases left in between. CDR3 DNA: TGTGCCTGGAGCCGTTCCTGGGGGAGGTCTCCAAAACTGTTTTTT. Translated, it gives CAWSRSWGRSPKLFF. The full variable domain, with the rest looked up from reference TRBV30 and TRBJ1-4, is SQTIHQWPATLVQPVGSPLSLECTVEGTSNPNLYWYRQAAGRGLQLLFYSVGIGQISSEVPQNLSASRPQDRQFILSSKKLLLSDSGFYLCAWSRSWGRSPKLFFGSGTQLSVL.

This clone appeared a few times. CDR3 amino acids: CSVEDRGQSYEQYF. Written as DNA, the CDR3 is TGCAGCGTTGAAGATAGGGGACAGTCCTACGAGCAGTACTTC. V usage is TRBV29-1 and J usage is TRBJ2-7; 7 bases are shared with TRBD1. CDR3 size: 14 residues. The junction had 3 bases not matched to a gene; V was cut back by 0 bases and J by 1 base. Germline loops: CDR1 SQVTM, CDR2 ANQGSEA.

The chain joins TRBV9 to TRBJ2-2; 12 nucleotides line up with TRBD2. The V and J ends lost 3 bases and 3 bases, in that order; junction bases with no gene match: 6. Looked up from germline, CDR1 is SGDLS and CDR2 is YYNGEE. This CDR3 has 17 residues. The CDR3, as DNA: TGTGCCAGCAGCGGGCCAGGACTAGCGGGATACACCGGGGAGCTGTTTTTT. This sequence encodes CASSGPGLAGYTGELFF.

This clone was counted a few times. The rearrangement links TRBV29-1 to TRBJ2-7; D may be TRBD2 (6 bases). Trimming stripped 7 bases from V and 3 bases from J, with 16 bases between. The CDR3 is 13 residues long. Per the germline V gene, CDR1 is SQVTM and CDR2 is ANQGSEA. CDR3: CSAETRGNYEQYF. DNA of the CDR3: TGCAGCGCAGAGACTAGAGGGAACTACGAGCAGTACTTC.

There are a few counts of this clone. This sequence joins TRBV13 and TRBJ2-1; the match to TRBD2 covers 8 bases. After removal of 5 bases from V and 3 bases from J, the junction contained 6 bases not matched to a gene. Germline lookup yields CDR1 PRHDT and CDR2 FYEKMQ (reference sequence). The CDR3 runs 15 residues. Written as DNA, the CDR3 is TGTGCCAGCAGCGGAGCGGGAGTAGGCTACAATGAGCAGTTCTTC. It codes for CASSGAGVGYNEQFF.

This clone showed up just a few times. The chain carries TRBV4-1 and TRBJ2-5; the D gene is possibly TRBD1 (5 bases). The germline CDR1 and CDR2 sequences are MGHRA and YSYEKL. Deletions cut 0 bases from V and 4 bases from J, with 12 bases between. The CDR3 has 15 amino acids. CDR3 region: CASSQEGRSRETQYF. CDR3 bases: TGCGCCAGCAGCCAAGAGGGGCGATCCCGAGAGACCCAGTACTTC.

The chain has TRBV5-4 and TRBJ2-1, with a tentative D call TRBD2 (6 bases). The CDR3 consists of 15 residues. Germline-derived CDR1 and CDR2 are SGHNT and YYREEE (reference sequence). V was cut by 4 bases and J by 5 bases, with 16 bases left in between. The CDR3 sequence is CASSPPGDFNNEQFF. In nucleotides, the CDR3 is TGTGCCAGCAGCCCACCCGGGGACTTCAACAATGAGCAGTTCTTC.

This clone was picked up a small number of times. The V call is TRBV6-5, the J call TRBJ2-7; 9 nucleotides line up with TRBD1. With 5 bases clipped from V and 0 bases from J, the junction kept 5 bases outside the gene matches. Germline V gene data show CDR1 as MNHEY and CDR2 as SVGAGI. The length of the CDR3 is 15 residues. The CDR3 coding sequence is TGTGCCAGCAGTCCCGGGACAGGGAGCTCCTACGAGCAGTACTTC. It translates to CASSPGTGSSYEQYF.

The chain combines TRBV28 with TRBJ2-3; 10 nucleotides agree with TRBD2. The CDR3 extends over 16 amino acids. Per the germline V gene, CDR1 is MDHEN and CDR2 is SYDVKM. J gave up 6 bases and V 2 bases, and 8 bases lay outside the gene matches. The CDR3 region is CASSLGLADFQDTQYF. The CDR3 nucleotides are TGTGCCAGCAGTTTAGGACTAGCGGATTTCCAGGATACGCAGTATTTT.

This clone was recorded a few times. The sample contains more than one DNA sequence encoding this CDR3. The V gene is TRBV4-2, the J gene TRBJ1-2; 7 bases are a match to TRBD1. The CDR3 runs 15 residues. Germline assignment: CDR1 LGHNA and CDR2 YNFKEQ. V shed 2 bases, J shed 2 bases, and the junction held 5 bases outside the gene matches. The CDR3 loop reads CASSQQGGPNYGYTF. The DNA of the CDR3 is TGTGCCAGCAGCCAACAGGGGGGCCCGAACTATGGCTACACCTTC.

The V and J genes are TRBV4-1 and TRBJ2-5, with 7 positions matching TRBD1. Germline-derived CDR1 and CDR2 are MGHRA and YSYEKL. Trimming removed 3 bases from V and 9 bases from J; junction bases left unmatched: 10. The CDR3 is 14 amino acids. The CDR3 region has the DNA TGCGCCAGCAGCCATCCGGGACAGAGGACTCCCCAGTACTTC. Amino acids: CASSHPGQRTPQYF.

V is TRBV6-5 and J is TRBJ2-4; 8 bases map to TRBD2. CDR1 is MNHEY, CDR2 SVGAGI, per germline. This CDR3 has 13 amino acids. Trimming took 0 bases from V and 14 from J; bases not matched to a gene: 6. CDR3 nucleotides: TGTGCCAGCAGTTACTCCGGGGGGGTCGGAAAGTACTTC. Translation: CASSYSGGVGKYF.

The chain carries TRBV6-5 and TRBJ1-1; no firm D call. The CDR3 is 13 amino acids. V lost 5 bases and J lost 1, with 8 bases in between. The germline V gene has CDR1 MNHEY and CDR2 SVGAGI. The DNA of the CDR3 is TGTGCCAGCAGTATGTTAGAGAACACTGAAGCTTTCTTT. This codes for CASSMLENTEAFF.

This clone was observed a few times. This rearrangement joins TRBV4-3 to TRBJ1-2, with a tentative D call TRBD1 (5 bases). The CDR3 has 14 residues. Per germline, CDR1 LGHNA and CDR2 YSLEER. Between the trimmed V and J ends, which lost 4 bases and 8 bases, there was a span of 17 bases. The CDR3, as DNA: TGCGCCAGCAGCCTCGGGCATCTTCAGGGCGGCTACACCTTC. Translated, it gives CASSLGHLQGGYTF.

The table lists this clone with a few counts. V and J are TRBV19 and TRBJ1-5, with D hard to call. Trimming left V 3 bases short and J 2 bases short, with 8 bases between. The V gene's germline CDR1 is LNHDA and CDR2 SQIVND (reference sequence). The CDR3 has 14 residues. The CDR3 nucleotides are TGTGCCAGTAGTATCGGGTACGGCAATCAGCCCCAGCATTTT. This codes for CASSIGYGNQPQHF.

A few counts support this clone. This chain connects TRBV27 to TRBJ2-7, with 8 bases fitting TRBD1. Germline V gene data show CDR1 as MNHEY and CDR2 as SMNVEV (reference sequence). This CDR3 region has 14 residues. With 5 bases clipped from V and 6 bases from J, the junction kept 9 bases outside the gene matches. The CDR3 protein is CASSVPGQVGEQYF. The CDR3 bases are TGTGCCAGCAGTGTACCGGGACAGGTCGGCGAGCAGTACTTC.

The chain employs TRBV5-1 and TRBJ2-1, with 9 bases matching TRBD2. This CDR3 is built from 15 residues. CDR1 SGHRS and CDR2 YFSETQ come from the germline V gene. Trimming at V came to 4 bases and at J to 0 bases, leaving 2 bases not matched to a gene. The CDR3 region has the DNA TGCGCCAGCAGCGTGACTAGCGGCTCCTACAATGAGCAGTTCTTC. This sequence encodes CASSVTSGSYNEQFF.